The following is a T cell receptor (beta chain) sequence with its context. Its antigen remains unknown. This entry belongs to a study of beta chain features in type 1 diabetes. Study-wide points: VDJ junctions sequenced from type 1 diabetes patients showed fewer insertions and more deletions. For cells with high TCR expression, cDNA sequencing could yield over-representation.

Reverse transcription of all isolated RNA meant that expressed TCRB transcripts were sequenced. Sequenced by immunoSEQ multiplex PCR; TCRdb stores in-frame clones only, minus some. This table has over 150,000 clones, approximately 8.1% appearing once. The CDR3 length is 14 residues. The germline V and J ends were trimmed by 0 bases and 0 bases, with 7 bases remaining between them. Germline loops: CDR1 GTSNPN, CDR2 SVGIG (reference sequence). The chain recombines TRBV30 with TRBJ2-3; D gene unclear. The TCR was taken from a man between 18 and 29 years old in good health. The sample consisted of central memory CD4+ T cells from blood. The CDR3 is CAWSVGSSTDTQYF. The CDR3 DNA is TGTGCCTGGAGTGTCGGGTCGAGCACAGATACGCAGTATTTT.